This is a list of T cell receptor beta chains from one sample in a study of OX40 agonist ivuxolimab in advanced cancers. Assay: immunoSEQ multiplex PCR; the TCRdb copy retains only in-frame clones and omits some. The sample carries under 80,000 clones, 75% to 90% recorded once. The material sequenced was CD4+ or CD8+ T cells sorted from blood, taken in a trial of the OX40 agonist ivuxolimab. Receptors originate from an adult with an advanced solid tumor such as melanoma, head and neck, liver or kidney cancer. CDR3s include the opening cysteine and the closing phenylalanine or tryptophan. The D gene is left open where the match is weak. Size values are once, few and many counts, or a class for expanded clones, and some rows have none.

cdr3_nt cdr3_aa j_call clone_size v_call d_call
TGCAGCGCCCGCACCTGGGGCGGGGTCTACGAGCAGTACTTC CSARTWGGVYEQYF TRBJ2-7 . TRBV29-1 .
TGCGCCAGCAGCTTTCGGATGAACACCGGGGAGCTGTTTTTT CASSFRMNTGELFF TRBJ2-2 . TRBV5-1 .
TGTGCCACCAGCAGAGATAGGACAGATAAAGCTTTCTTT CATSRDRTDKAFF TRBJ1-1 once TRBV15 .
TGTGCCAGCAGCCCCCAGGCCGGGGAGCTGTTTTTT CASSPQAGELFF TRBJ2-2 . TRBV7-2 .
TGTGCCAGCAGTGCCCAAGACTGGCCGCCCGAGCAGTTCTTC CASSAQDWPPEQFF TRBJ2-1 . TRBV25-1 .
TGTGCCGCCGCGGGGGGATTTACAGATACGCAGTATTTT CAAAGGFTDTQYF TRBJ2-3 . TRBV28 TRBD2
TGCGCCAGCAGCTTGGAAGGAAACACCATATATTTT CASSLEGNTIYF TRBJ1-3 . TRBV5-1 .
TGTGCCAGCAGTTTAGGCAGTTCTAACTATGGCTACACCTTC CASSLGSSNYGYTF TRBJ1-2 . TRBV28 .
TGTGCCAGCAGCTTAGAAAACTTGGGAGAGACCCAGTACTTC CASSLENLGETQYF TRBJ2-5 . TRBV13 .
TGTGCCAGCAGCGCCGGGGGGACCGGGGAGCTGTTTTTT CASSAGGTGELFF TRBJ2-2 . TRBV11-2 TRBD2
TGTGCCAGCTCAATAAAGGTCGACGCTTTCTTT CASSIKVDAFF TRBJ1-1 . TRBV18 .
TGTGCCAGCAGCTTAGCGGGACGAAGACCCTACAATGAGCAGTTCTTC CASSLAGRRPYNEQFF TRBJ2-1 . TRBV11-3 .
TGCAGCGTTGAAGACCCAACTAATGAAAAACTGTTTTTT CSVEDPTNEKLFF TRBJ1-4 . TRBV29-1 .
TGTGCCAGCAGTTTATTTCAGGGGTCCTATGGCTACACCTTC CASSLFQGSYGYTF TRBJ1-2 . TRBV27 .